Listed below are T cell receptor beta chains from one sample, sequenced in a study of cytomegalovirus exposure and HLA in healthy donors. Measured with immunoSEQ multiplex PCR; TCRdb has only the in-frame clones, and not every one. The repertoire holds about 82,000 clones, with 85% to 95% as singletons. Material for sequencing was PBMCs. The source is a man aged 18 to 29 in good health and CMV-seronegative. The CDR3 runs from the conserved cysteine through the conserved F or W. The D gene is left open where the match is weak. Clone size is not always given. Where it is, it says once, few, many or a class for expanded clones.

clone size,J gene,D gene,V gene,CDR3 protein,CDR3 DNA
-,TRBJ2-5,-,TRBV28,CASCAGGALQETQYF,TGTGCCAGCTGTGCGGGCGGAGCCCTACAAGAGACCCAGTACTTC
once,TRBJ2-7,TRBD1,TRBV10-3,CAISPQGTGVYEQYF,TGTGCCATCAGTCCACAAGGGACAGGGGTCTACGAGCAGTACTTC
once,TRBJ2-1,TRBD2,TRBV5-4,CASSSSGAFSGEQFF,TGTGCCAGCAGCTCTAGCGGGGCCTTTTCCGGTGAGCAGTTCTTC
once,TRBJ2-5,TRBD1,TRBV25-1,CASSDSGQYHQETQYF,TGTGCCAGCAGTGACTCGGGACAGTATCACCAAGAGACCCAGTACTTC
-,TRBJ2-5,-,TRBV7-6,CASSLGAIIQETQYF,TGTGCCAGCAGCTTAGGGGCCATTATACAAGAGACCCAGTACTTC
-,TRBJ2-1,-,TRBV27,CASSLALTYNEQFF,TGTGCCAGCAGTCTAGCGTTGACCTACAATGAGCAGTTCTTC
-,TRBJ2-7,-,TRBV6-5,CASSRPTGRFSEQYF,TGTGCCAGCAGCCGACCGACAGGCCGCTTTTCCGAGCAGTACTTC
-,TRBJ1-2,-,TRBV4-1,CASSPGVTNYGYTF,TGCGCCAGCAGCCCGGGAGTCACTAACTATGGCTACACCTTC
once,TRBJ2-1,TRBD2,TRBV19,CASSLERDFSYNEQFF,TGTGCCAGTAGTCTCGAGCGGGATTTTTCCTACAATGAGCAGTTCTTC
-,TRBJ2-4,-,TRBV20-1,CSASLSNIQYF,TGCAGTGCTAGTTTGTCGAACATTCAGTACTTC
-,TRBJ2-5,TRBD1,TRBV6-5,CASRAMGTAQQYF,TGTGCCAGCAGGGCTATGGGGACAGCCCAACAGTACTTC
-,TRBJ2-1,TRBD2,TRBV29-1,CSVEGTSGRESEQFF,TGCAGCGTTGAAGGAACTAGCGGGAGGGAAAGTGAGCAGTTCTTC
-,TRBJ2-3,TRBD1,TRBV7-3,CASSLNGRGSDTQYF,TGTGCCAGCAGCTTAAACGGCAGGGGGTCAGATACGCAGTATTTT
-,TRBJ2-4,-,TRBV28,CASSSSGGQPKNIQYF,TGTGCCAGCAGTTCGTCCGGGGGTCAACCCAAAAACATTCAGTACTTC
-,TRBJ1-5,-,TRBV25-1,CASSGSKYNQPQHF,TGTGCCAGCAGTGGAAGCAAATACAATCAGCCCCAGCATTTT
-,TRBJ1-2,-,TRBV5-6,CASSIGTRGYTF,TGTGCCAGCAGCATCGGGACTCGAGGCTACACCTTC
-,TRBJ2-5,TRBD2,TRBV29-1,CSVVLAGRETQYF,TGCAGCGTTGTACTAGCGGGGAGGGAGACCCAGTACTTC
-,TRBJ2-3,-,TRBV10-1,CASSESVQARDTQYF,TGCGCCAGCAGTGAGTCGGTGCAGGCGAGAGATACGCAGTATTTT
-,TRBJ2-7,TRBD2,TRBV5-1,CASSPGGMSGISYEQYF,TGCGCCAGCAGCCCGGGGGGGATGTCAGGGATCTCCTACGAGCAGTACTTC
-,TRBJ1-4,TRBD1,TRBV6-5,CASSYMHGTGNEKLFF,TGTGCCAGCAGTTACATGCACGGGACAGGGAACGAAAAACTGTTTTTT
once,TRBJ2-1,TRBD1,TRBV30,CAWTVQGARYNEQFF,TGTGCCTGGACCGTACAGGGGGCGCGGTACAATGAGCAGTTCTTC
-,TRBJ2-7,-,TRBV5-1,CASSEGGAYEQYF,TGCGCCAGCAGCGAAGGGGGGGCCTACGAGCAGTACTTC